The entry below gives a single T cell receptor beta chain sequence along with its context. Its antigen is not known. The record originates from a study of CD4 T cells in relation to SARS-CoV-2 and coronaviruses. Study-wide context: Patient ages ranged from roughly 20 to 75, median 38. Convalescent patients were fewer than ten males and a few females; two were Hispanic.

Study outcomes and limitations: In roughly 65% of donors, memory CD4+ clonotypes crossrecognized SARS-CoV-2 and at least one common cold coronavirus spike. This crossreactivity analysis covered spike protein alone, no other viral proteins.

Produced via immunoSEQ multiplex PCR; TCRdb's table is partial and in-frame only. The repertoire consists of more than 35,000 clones, with just over 75% occurring once and the leading ten covering roughly 2.8%. Sequencing was done on a sample of memory CD4+ T cells from PBMCs, cultured in vitro. The clonotype comes from an adult with COVID-19.

The CDR3, as DNA: TGTGCCAGCTCACCAGTCGGTCCGGGGTCGGGCACTGAAGCTTTCTTT. Translated, it gives CASSPVGPGSGTEAFF. The rearrangement uses TRBV18 and TRBJ1-1; D not certain. The V and J ends lost 2 bases and 4 bases respectively, with 17 bases between them. The CDR3 spans 16 residues. CDR1 KGHSH and CDR2 LQKENI come from the germline V gene.